This record concerns one T cell receptor beta chain sequence. The target antigen is unknown. The germline V and J ends were trimmed by 3 bases and 9 bases, with 11 bases remaining between them. The germline gives CDR1 KGHSH, CDR2 LQKENI. This CDR3 is built from 12 residues. Expressed TCRB transcripts got sequenced, as all isolated RNA was reverse transcribed. The repertoire was sequenced with immunoSEQ multiplex PCR; TCRdb's copy has only in-frame clones and lacks some. This sample yields nearly 350,000 clones, of which roughly 8% are seen a single time; around 0.45% belongs to the top ten. The sample belongs to a study of beta chain features in type 1 diabetes. Study outcomes and limitations: Fewer junction insertions and more nucleotide deletions appeared in type 1 diabetes patients. Moderate yet significant TCRB CDR3 shortening was seen in Type 1 diabetes patients in all four CD4+ subsets.

The sequenced sample was central memory CD4+ T cells from blood. V usage is TRBV18 and J usage is TRBJ1-2; the D is unclear. The source is a young woman in good health. CDR3 loop: CASSPDRFSYTF. The CDR3 region has the DNA TGTGCCAGCTCACCGGACCGATTCAGCTACACCTTC.